Each of the 18 T cell receptor beta chains below was sequenced from the same sample in a study of T cell responses to AZD1222 COVID-19 vaccine (dated by TCRdb to the early 2020s). The library was produced with the immunoSEQ multiplex PCR assay. The table was pulled from immuneACCESS by TCRdb, which kept in-frame rearrangements only. Such tables lose some clones; where checked, under half of the loss comes from unresolved V genes, and the rest has no known cause. In all, the sample holds approximately 120,000 clones, and about 94% of those were seen once. The ten top clones hold about 0.91% of the sample. Reading the label with the study, this specimen's time point is: baseline before first vaccination. This sample comprised peripheral blood, obtained on day 0 of AZD1222 vaccination. The receptor set was obtained from an adult in good health.

This clone turned up a few times. V gene TRBV20-1 combines with J gene TRBJ2-2; D could derive from TRBD1 or TRBD2 (5 bases each). The CDR3 is 13 residues long. The germline V gene has CDR1 DFQATT and CDR2 SNEGSKA (reference sequence). The V gene lost 3 bases and the J gene lost 5 bases, with 10 bases spanning the gap. The CDR3 region is CSASSGATGELFF. DNA for the CDR3: TGCAGTGCTAGTTCCGGGGCGACCGGGGAGCTGTTTTTT.

The chain uses TRBV30 and TRBJ1-4; the D is unclear. The germline V and J ends were trimmed by 4 bases and 6 bases, with 12 bases remaining between them. Looked up from germline, CDR1 is GTSNPN and CDR2 is SVGIG (reference sequence). The CDR3 runs to 13 residues. The CDR3 loop is CAWNFRQDEKLFF. The CDR3 DNA reads as TGTGCCTGGAATTTTCGGCAGGATGAAAAACTGTTTTTT.

V is TRBV10-3 and J is TRBJ2-7; 7 nucleotides match TRBD1. The J segment lost 2 bases and the V segment lost 6 bases, leaving 4 bases of the junction unmatched. Germline lookup yields CDR1 ENHRY and CDR2 SYGVKD. CDR3 length equals 13 residues. For the CDR3, the DNA is TGTGCCATCAGCGGGACAGAGACCTACGAGCAGTACTTC. Its translation is CAISGTETYEQYF.

This chain links TRBV7-2 with TRBJ1-1; D not certain. The CDR3 is 13 amino acids. The V and J ends lost 1 base and 4 bases respectively, with 7 bases between them. Germline loops: CDR1 SGHTA, CDR2 FQGNSA. The CDR3 spells CASSLGASTEAFF. The CDR3 coding sequence is TGTGCCAGCAGCTTAGGGGCGTCCACTGAAGCTTTCTTT.

The chain couples TRBV6-1 to TRBJ1-6, with D perhaps matching TRBD1 (6 bases). Per germline, CDR1 MNHNS and CDR2 SASEGT. The CDR3 extends over 17 amino acids. With 2 bases removed from V and 4 bases from J, the gap between germline ends came to 15 bases. The CDR3 DNA reads as TGTGCCAGCAGTGAACGGAGCGGGGGCGCTTATAATTCACCCCTCCACTTT. Its translation: CASSERSGGAYNSPLHF.

V and J are TRBV3-1 (or the pseudogene TRBV3-2) and TRBJ1-6; D is uncertain. Germline CDR1 is LGHDT and CDR2 is YNNKEL (reference sequence). V shed 1 base and J shed 9 bases, with 16 bases lying between them. The CDR3 is 16 amino acids. CDR3 nucleotide sequence: TGTGCCAGCAGCCAAGGGGTCGGGCAGATTGGTTCACCCCTCCACTTT. It yields the protein CASSQGVGQIGSPLHF.

The chain links TRBV7-2 to TRBJ1-4; TRBD1 matches at 8 bases. The CDR3 has 15 residues. CDR1 and CDR2 (germline): SGHTA, FQGNSA. The ends lost 5 bases at V and 2 bases at J; junction bases unmatched: 4. Here the CDR3 reads CASSGRTGTNEKLFF. The CDR3 coding sequence is TGTGCCAGCAGCGGACGGACAGGGACTAATGAAAAACTGTTTTTT.

This rearrangement joins TRBV10-3 to TRBJ2-3, with 10 bases matching TRBD2. V lost 8 bases and J lost 6; bases outside the gene matches: 5. Looked up from germline, CDR1 is ENHRY and CDR2 is SYGVKD. The CDR3 runs to 13 residues. In DNA form, the CDR3 reads TGTGCCATCGGTAGCGGGGGGCCTGATACGCAGTATTTT. It codes for CAIGSGGPDTQYF.

The V call is TRBV3-1 (or the pseudogene TRBV3-2), the J call TRBJ2-1; D is perhaps TRBD1 or TRBD2 (6 bases each). The CDR3 sequence is 16 residues long. Between the trimmed V and J ends, which lost 4 bases and 2 bases, there was a span of 15 bases. Germline CDR1 and CDR2: LGHDT and YNNKEL (reference sequence). The CDR3 loop is CASSPTEGGPYNEQFF. In DNA, the CDR3 is TGTGCCAGCAGCCCCACTGAGGGGGGCCCCTACAATGAGCAGTTCTTC.

The chain links TRBV28 to TRBJ1-2, with 8 bases matching TRBD1. The germline CDR1 and CDR2 sequences are MDHEN and SYDVKM. The CDR3 has 16 residues. Losses at the gene ends were 3 bases for V and 3 bases for J; bases not matched to a gene: 9. The CDR3 bases are TGTGCCAGCAGTTTCTCCCCCCCGACAGGGGACTATGGCTACACCTTC. This translates into CASSFSPPTGDYGYTF.

The gene calls are TRBV10-3 and TRBJ1-3, with D perhaps matching TRBD1 (6 bases). This CDR3 is built from 15 residues. Per germline, CDR1 ENHRY and CDR2 SYGVKD. V lost 6 bases, J lost 0 bases, and 12 bases lay in between. The CDR3 region is CAIRGAGDSGNTIYF. For the CDR3, the DNA is TGTGCCATCAGGGGGGCAGGGGACTCTGGAAACACCATATATTTT.

This CDR3 reads CASSLDHDGYTF. DNA of the CDR3: TGCGCCAGCAGCTTGGACCACGACGGCTACACCTTC. The rearrangement links TRBV5-1 to TRBJ1-2; the D is unclear. This CDR3 has 12 residues. Germline V lookup: CDR1 SGHRS, CDR2 YFSETQ. The ends were cut back, 0 bases at V and 8 bases at J, with 8 bases in the middle.

This chain uses TRBV5-1 with TRBJ2-1; D may correspond to TRBD1 or TRBD2 (5 bases each). Per the germline V gene, CDR1 is SGHRS and CDR2 is YFSETQ. CDR3 length equals 17 residues. Trimming left V 0 bases short and J 3 bases short, with 16 bases between. This chain's CDR3 is CASSLAFGGNLYNEQFF. The CDR3 DNA sequence: TGCGCCAGCAGCTTGGCCTTTGGGGGAAACCTCTACAATGAGCAGTTCTTC.

This clone was counted a few times. The rearrangement links TRBV28 to TRBJ1-6, with 8 bases fitting TRBD1. Germline CDR1 reads MDHEN; CDR2 reads SYDVKM. Trimming removed 2 bases from V and 10 bases from J; junction bases left unmatched: 7. This CDR3 is 15 amino acids long. The DNA for the CDR3 is TGTGCCAGCAGTTTAGCGACAGGGGTCGGATCACCCCTCCACTTT. Translating gives CASSLATGVGSPLHF. Full variable domain (remainder filled in from reference TRBV28 and TRBJ1-6): DVKVTQSSRYLVKRTGEKVFLECVQDMDHENMFWYRQDPGLGLRLIYFSYDVKMKEKGDIPEGYSVSREKKERFSLILESASTNQTSMYLCASSLATGVGSPLHFGNGTRLTVT.

V gene TRBV27 combines with J gene TRBJ2-1, with D unclear. The germline V gene has CDR1 MNHEY and CDR2 SMNVEV (reference sequence). V was shortened by 4 bases and J by 2 bases, with 9 bases between the two germline ends. The CDR3 covers 14 residues. The CDR3 DNA is TGTGCCAGCAGTTGGGGTTACCCCTACAATGAGCAGTTCTTC. It specifies CASSWGYPYNEQFF.

Only one count was recorded for this clone. This CDR3 is also generated by other DNA sequences in the sample. The chain has TRBV5-1 and TRBJ2-5; TRBD1 aligns across 9 bases. The ends lost 2 bases at V and 2 bases at J; junction bases unmatched: 1. The CDR3 is made up of 14 amino acids. CDR1 and CDR2 from the germline V gene are SGHRS and YFSETQ. The DNA of the CDR3 is TGCGCCAGCAGCTTAGGACAGGGGCAAGAGACCCAGTACTTC. As protein: CASSLGQGQETQYF.

This chain connects TRBV18 to TRBJ1-3; D remains unclear. The length of the CDR3 is 16 residues. V dropped 2 bases and J dropped 0 bases, with 11 bases sitting between them. CDR1 is KGHSH, CDR2 LQKENI, per germline. The CDR3 DNA follows: TGTGCCAGCTCACCAGAACGACGGACCTCTGGAAACACCATATATTTT. Translated, it gives CASSPERRTSGNTIYF.

The chain joins TRBV2 to TRBJ2-7, with no clear D. Germline V CDR1 and CDR2: SNHLY, FYNNEI. V was cut by 9 bases and J by 4 bases, with 22 bases left in between. This CDR3 spans 15 amino acids. CDR3: CASSPSPSKEYEQYF. The CDR3 DNA follows: TGTGCCAGTTCCCCTTCCCCCTCCAAGGAGTACGAGCAGTACTTC.